This T cell receptor (beta chain) was captured by sequencing in a study of cytomegalovirus exposure and HLA in healthy donors. Whole-study findings and limits: Later work found that TCR association rates differed between HLA loci; DRB1 had the most and HLA-C the fewest.

A note on this clone: Antigen unknown.

PCR primers comprised 60 Vbeta and 13 Jbeta primers. Clones were read by immunoSEQ multiplex PCR, and TCRdb kept only the in-frame ones, dropping some. Seen here are under 130,000 clones, roughly 70% observed once, and the top ten hold around 3.3%. The length of the CDR3 is 15 residues. Germline loops: CDR1 SGHTA, CDR2 FQGNSA. V was pared by 5 bases and J by 5 bases, with 17 bases between. The clonotype originates from a woman between 50 and 59 years old in good health and CMV-seronegative. The sequenced material came from PBMCs. This rearrangement joins TRBV7-2 to TRBJ2-3; TRBD2 is a possible D gene (6 bases). CDR3 sequence reads: CASSKDGSGGDTQYF. In nucleotides, the CDR3 is TGTGCCAGCAGCAAGGATGGTAGCGGAGGAGATACGCAGTATTTT.